These 10 T cell receptor beta chains were all obtained from the same sample, sequenced in a study of cytomegalovirus exposure and HLA in healthy donors (dated by TCRdb to about 2017). Libraries were prepared through the immunoSEQ multiplex PCR assay. A mixture of 60 forward primers for TCR Vbeta segments and 13 reverse primers for TCR Jbeta segments was used in the multiplex PCR. The clones in this table, taken by TCRdb from immuneACCESS, are in-frame only. Not every clone is retained; where verified, under half of the shortfall comes from an unresolved V gene, and the cause of the rest is unknown. The sample yields 110,000 or so clones; roughly 77% were counted once. Of the sample, about 1.8% is held by the ten largest clones. The source material was PBMCs. The receptors derive from a man aged 35-49 years in good health and CMV-seronegative.

The rearrangement links TRBV19 to TRBJ2-2; D is perhaps TRBD1 (6 bases). CDR1 is LNHDA and CDR2 is SQIVND in the germline V gene (reference sequence). Trimming stripped 6 bases from V and 0 bases from J, with 14 bases between. This CDR3 has 16 amino acids. In nucleotides, the CDR3 is TGTGCCAGTAGGACAGGAACAGCCGCGAACACCGGGGAGCTGTTTTTT. Translated, it gives CASRTGTAANTGELFF.

The V and J genes are TRBV7-9 and TRBJ2-2; D perhaps matches TRBD2 (6 bases). CDR3 length: 16 residues. V was pared by 6 bases and J by 3 bases, with 17 bases between. Looked up from germline, CDR1 is SEHNR and CDR2 is FQNEAQ (reference sequence). The CDR3 region is CASSSPGTGDTGELFF. For the CDR3, the DNA is TGTGCCAGCAGTTCGCCCGGGACTGGTGACACCGGGGAGCTGTTTTTT.

This clone was observed once. This chain joins TRBV5-6 and TRBJ1-4, with 7 bases identical to TRBD1. The CDR3 consists of 16 residues. The V segment lost 2 bases and the J segment 0 bases; nucleotides outside the gene matches: 4. Per the germline V gene, CDR1 is SGHDT and CDR2 is YYEEEE. For the CDR3, the DNA is TGTGCCAGCAGCTTCGGGACAGCCACAACTAATGAAAAACTGTTTTTT. This gives the protein CASSFGTATTNEKLFF.

The V and J genes are TRBV2 and TRBJ2-3; unclear D gene. The CDR3 consists of 11 residues. Trimming took off 7 bases at V and 2 bases at J, with 4 bases between the two ends. CDR1 and CDR2 (germline): SNHLY, FYNNEI. The CDR3 sequence is CASTYTDTQYF. CDR3 coding DNA: TGTGCCAGCACGTACACAGATACGCAGTATTTT.

The rearrangement links TRBV29-1 to TRBJ2-2; perhaps TRBD2 as D (5 bases). Trimming pared 4 bases from V and 1 base from J, leaving 16 bases between. Germline CDR1 reads SQVTM; CDR2 reads ANQGSEA. CDR3 length: 16 residues. CDR3 DNA sequence: TGCAGCGTTGTGACTCAAGCGGAGCAGAACACCGGGGAGCTGTTTTTT. Translated, it gives CSVVTQAEQNTGELFF.

The chain has TRBV7-2 and TRBJ2-7; TRBD2 is a possible D gene (5 bases). Germline CDR1 and CDR2: SGHTA and FQGNSA. The CDR3 spans 13 residues. Trimming stripped 5 bases from V and 4 bases from J, with 12 bases between. The CDR3 coding sequence is TGTGCCAGCAGCCCGACGGCGGGTTACGAGCAGTACTTC. Translated: CASSPTAGYEQYF. Variable domain in full (rest from reference TRBV7-2 and TRBJ2-7): GAGVSQSPSNKVTEKGKDVELRCDPISGHTALYWYRQSLGQGLEFLIYFQGNSAPDKSGLPSDRFSAERTGGSVSTLTIQRTQQEDSAVYLCASSPTAGYEQYFGPGTRLTVT.

V is TRBV7-9 and J is TRBJ1-2; 8 nucleotides agree with TRBD1. The CDR3 consists of 16 residues. The germline CDR1 and CDR2 sequences are SEHNR and FQNEAQ (reference sequence). V shed 5 bases and J 4 bases; nucleotides not matched to a gene: 12. The CDR3 DNA reads TGTGCCAGCAGCCCAATGTTCAGGGACAGGATCTATGGCTACACCTTC. It specifies CASSPMFRDRIYGYTF.

This clone was detected once. This chain links TRBV4-3 with TRBJ2-5, with TRBD2 identical over 8 bases. Germline-derived CDR1 and CDR2 are LGHNA and YSLEER. After removal of 0 bases from V and 5 bases from J, the junction contained 8 bases not matched to a gene. The CDR3 has 16 amino acids. The CDR3 protein is CASSQEERGRWETQYF. CDR3 DNA sequence: TGCGCCAGCAGCCAAGAAGAGCGGGGGAGGTGGGAGACCCAGTACTTC.

The chain couples TRBV19 to TRBJ1-5, with 7 bases fitting TRBD1. The CDR3 is made up of 15 amino acids. Unmatched junction bases numbered 9, after V lost 4 bases and J lost 6 bases. Germline V gene data show CDR1 as LNHDA and CDR2 as SQIVND (reference sequence). As DNA, the CDR3 is TGTGCCAGTAGTACCCGGACAGGCGGGACTCAGCCCCAGCATTTT. This codes for CASSTRTGGTQPQHF.

Only one count was recorded for this clone. The chain employs TRBV15 and TRBJ2-7; 8 positions match TRBD2. V shed 4 bases, J shed 0 bases, and the junction held 8 bases outside the gene matches. The CDR3 length is 16 residues. The germline CDR1 and CDR2 sequences are LNHNV and YYDKDF (reference sequence). The CDR3 nucleotides are TGTGCCACCAGCAAACGTGCGGGGGGTATCTCCTACGAGCAGTACTTC. It is translated as CATSKRAGGISYEQYF.